What follows are 31 T cell receptor beta chains derived from one specimen sequenced in a study of radiotherapy plus CTLA-4 blockade in lung cancer. Assay used: immunoSEQ multiplex PCR; TCRdb lists only in-frame clones, some missing. The table lists some 70,000 clones, 65% to 80% of them singletons, with roughly a tenth in the top ten. The specimen comprised peripheral blood, sampled from a patient treated with radiotherapy plus ipilimumab. All receptors derive from a human donor with non-small cell lung cancer who had a complete response to radiotherapy plus ipilimumab.

CDR3 in DNA: TGTGCCAGCAGTGATCAAGATTCTGGAAACACCATATATTTT. Its protein product is CASSDQDSGNTIYF. V gene TRBV6-1 combines with J gene TRBJ1-3; D gene uncertain. There are 14 residues in the CDR3. V was clipped by 3 bases and J by 1 base, with 7 bases between them. Germline V gene data show CDR1 as MNHNS and CDR2 as SASEGT.

This sequence joins TRBV19 and TRBJ1-4; possible D gene TRBD1, 6 bases. V lost 11 bases to trimming and J lost 4 bases, with 14 bases between them. Germline V CDR1 and CDR2: LNHDA, SQIVND (reference sequence). This CDR3 spans 13 amino acids. The CDR3 is CASSQGNNEKLFF. The DNA for the CDR3 is TGTGCCTCCAGCCAGGGGAATAATGAAAAACTGTTTTTT. Filled out from reference TRBV19 and TRBJ1-4, the complete variable domain reads DGGITQSPKYLFRKEGQNVTLSCEQNLNHDAMYWYRQDPGQGLRLIYYSQIVNDFQKGDIAEGYSVSREKKESFPLTVTSAQKNPTAFYLCASSQGNNEKLFFGSGTQLSVL.

This clone showed up just a few times. V gene TRBV5-6 combines with J gene TRBJ2-1; D might be TRBD1 or TRBD2, each matching 5 bases. CDR1 is SGHDT and CDR2 is YYEEEE in the germline V gene. V was shortened by 3 bases and J by 0 bases, with 19 bases between the two germline ends. The CDR3 spans 18 residues. CDR3 region: CASSSPAVWGRSYNEQFF. CDR3 DNA sequence: TGTGCCAGCAGCTCGCCCGCAGTTTGGGGACGCTCCTACAATGAGCAGTTCTTC.

This clone was observed a few times. This rearrangement joins TRBV29-1 to TRBJ2-5, with unresolved D. The germline gives CDR1 SQVTM, CDR2 ANQGSEA. Trimming took 4 bases from V and 5 from J, leaving 8 bases between them. This CDR3 has 11 residues. CDR3: CSVGPAETQYF. For the CDR3, the DNA is TGCAGCGTTGGCCCAGCGGAGACCCAGTACTTC.

The V gene is TRBV15, the J gene TRBJ2-1; 11 positions agree with TRBD2. V was clipped by 0 bases and J by 1 base; unmatched bases: 5. This CDR3 region has 18 residues. From germline, CDR1 is LNHNV and CDR2 YYDKDF (reference sequence). The CDR3 region has the DNA TGTGCCACCAGCAGAGATCGACTAGCGGGGAGTTCCTACAATGAGCAGTTCTTC. Translating it yields CATSRDRLAGSSYNEQFF. Full variable domain (rest looked up from reference TRBV15 and TRBJ2-1): DAMVIQNPRYQVTQFGKPVTLSCSQTLNHNVMYWYQQKSSQAPKLLFHYYDKDFNNEADTPDNFQSRRPNTSFCFLDIRSPGLGDTAMYLCATSRDRLAGSSYNEQFFGPGTRLTVL.

This chain connects TRBV2 to TRBJ2-3; 9 bases align to TRBD2. The V and J ends lost 6 bases and 3 bases, in that order; junction bases with no gene match: 10. Looked up from germline, CDR1 is SNHLY and CDR2 is FYNNEI. The CDR3 totals 16 residues. CDR3: CASSLEYSGSTDTQYF. In DNA form, the CDR3 reads TGTGCCAGCAGCCTAGAGTATAGCGGGAGTACAGATACGCAGTATTTT.

The V and J genes are TRBV4-3 and TRBJ2-7; D is unclear. Trimming cost V 0 bases and J 5 bases, with 14 bases left between them. CDR3 length equals 15 residues. Germline V gene data show CDR1 as LGHNA and CDR2 as YSLEER. This CDR3 is CASSQDPHSLNEQYV. The CDR3 DNA reads as TGCGCCAGCAGCCAAGATCCCCACAGCCTCAACGAGCAGTACGTC.

The CDR3 here is CASSRSRGDYEQYF. As DNA, the CDR3 is TGTGCCAGCAGCCGCAGCCGGGGGGACTACGAGCAGTACTTC. The chain couples TRBV7-2 to TRBJ2-7; 7 bases fit TRBD2. Germline CDR1 is SGHTA and CDR2 is FQGNSA. The CDR3 runs to 14 residues. With 5 bases clipped from V and 3 bases from J, the junction kept 7 bases outside the gene matches.

The chain combines TRBV6-4 with TRBJ1-1, with 10 bases lining up with TRBD1. Germline-derived CDR1 and CDR2 are MRHNA and SNTAGT. Trimming removed 7 bases from V and 0 bases from J; junction bases left unmatched: 11. This CDR3 contains 17 residues. The CDR3 is CASIPGTGATMNTEAFF. DNA for the CDR3: TGTGCCAGCATTCCCGGGACAGGGGCTACCATGAACACTGAAGCTTTCTTT.

The chain links TRBV29-1 to TRBJ2-7; the D is unclear. Trimming pared 2 bases from V and 4 bases from J, leaving 15 bases between. This CDR3 contains 14 residues. In germline, CDR1 is SQVTM, CDR2 ANQGSEA. For the CDR3, the DNA is TGCAGCGTTGAATTTCGTGGTGTGGGTTACGAGCAGTACTTC. Translation: CSVEFRGVGYEQYF.

This clone was seen only once. The chain is built from TRBV6-1 and TRBJ1-5; D is uncertain. Deletions cut 6 bases from V and 0 bases from J, with 15 bases between. The CDR3 is made up of 16 amino acids. Germline CDR1 MNHNS, CDR2 SASEGT. The CDR3 region is CASRELSTYSNQPQHF. The DNA of the CDR3 is TGTGCCAGCAGGGAACTTAGCACCTATAGCAATCAGCCCCAGCATTTT.

CDR3 DNA sequence: TGTGCCAGCATCGAGTATGGCCGAAGCTCCTATAATTCACCCCTCCACTTT. This sequence encodes CASIEYGRSSYNSPLHF. J is TRBJ1-6 and V is TRBV7-9; D uncertain. The germline gives CDR1 SEHNR, CDR2 FQNEAQ (reference sequence). The V end was cut by 7 bases, the J end by 0 bases, with 16 bases between. This CDR3 is built from 17 residues.

The chain joins TRBV2 to TRBJ1-1; 11 nucleotides align to TRBD1. CDR3 length: 15 residues. The V and J ends lost 6 bases and 4 bases, in that order; junction bases with no gene match: 7. The germline gives CDR1 SNHLY, CDR2 FYNNEI. CDR3 amino acids: CASSDRDRGSTEAFF. CDR3 DNA sequence: TGTGCCAGCAGCGACCGGGACAGGGGGAGCACTGAAGCTTTCTTT.

The chain employs TRBV6-1 and TRBJ1-2; D perhaps matches TRBD1 (5 bases). The CDR3 totals 16 residues. Trimming took off 0 bases at V and 2 bases at J, with 13 bases between the two ends. Germline V CDR1 and CDR2: MNHNS, SASEGT. CDR3 sequence (DNA): TGTGCCAGCAGTGAAGCTAGCGTGGGGGTCAACTATGGCTACACCTTC. Its translation is CASSEASVGVNYGYTF.

J is TRBJ2-2 and V is TRBV18, with 10 bases aligning to TRBD1. CDR1 KGHSH and CDR2 LQKENI come from the germline V gene. This CDR3 has 15 residues. V shed 3 bases, J shed 4 bases, and the junction held 2 bases outside the gene matches. The CDR3 spells CASSPRQGATGELFF. Here the CDR3 DNA reads TGTGCCAGCTCACCCCGACAGGGGGCCACCGGGGAGCTGTTTTTT.

This chain joins TRBV6-6 and TRBJ2-1; 9 nucleotides line up with TRBD2. This CDR3 comprises 12 residues. Germline V gene sequence: CDR1 MNHNY, CDR2 SVGAGI (reference sequence). J gave up 16 bases and V 6 bases, and 10 bases lay outside the gene matches. CDR3 sequence reads: CASRTVAGDCFF. CDR3 bases: TGTGCCAGCAGAACAGTAGCGGGAGATTGTTTCTTC.

The rearrangement links TRBV29-1 to TRBJ1-1, with D maybe TRBD1 (5 bases). V shed 3 bases and J shed 9 bases, with 14 bases lying between them. This CDR3 has 12 residues. CDR1 is SQVTM and CDR2 is ANQGSEA in the germline V gene. In DNA, the CDR3 is TGCAGCGTTGACCGAAGACAGCTCCAAGCTTTCTTT. As protein: CSVDRRQLQAFF.

The genes are TRBV5-1 and TRBJ1-6, with a weak D call TRBD1 (6 bases). This CDR3 is built from 15 residues. Germline CDR1 and CDR2: SGHRS and YFSETQ. The V end lost 7 bases, the J end lost 2 bases, and 13 bases lay between the germline ends. The CDR3 here is CASREGVTYNSPLHF. The CDR3 bases are TGCGCCAGCCGGGAGGGGGTGACCTATAATTCACCCCTCCACTTT.

The rearrangement links TRBV6-5 to TRBJ2-1; 12 bases map to TRBD2. Germline loops: CDR1 MNHEY, CDR2 SVGAGI. V lost 6 bases and J lost 2; bases outside the gene matches: 2. The length of the CDR3 is 15 residues. CDR3: CASRSSGGAYNEQFF. As DNA, the CDR3 is TGTGCCAGCAGATCTAGCGGGGGGGCCTACAATGAGCAGTTCTTC.

This clone has more than one count but fewer than ten. V and J are TRBV15 and TRBJ2-7; 7 bases fit TRBD2. V lost 1 base, J lost 2 bases, and 2 bases stayed unmatched. The CDR3 sequence is 14 residues long. Germline V lookup: CDR1 LNHNV, CDR2 YYDKDF (reference sequence). CDR3 in DNA: TGTGCCACCAGCAGAGTTGCGGGGGCCTACGAGCAGTACTTC. Its protein is CATSRVAGAYEQYF.

J is TRBJ1-2 and V is TRBV9, with a possible D match to TRBD1 (6 bases). Germline CDR1 SGDLS, CDR2 YYNGEE. Trimming took 3 bases from V and 7 from J, leaving 19 bases between them. This CDR3 comprises 15 residues. Here the CDR3 reads CASSAVTGPRGGYTF. For the CDR3, the DNA is TGTGCCAGCAGCGCGGTGACAGGCCCAAGGGGTGGCTACACCTTC.

This chain joins TRBV10-2 and TRBJ1-3; a possible D gene is TRBD1 (5 bases). The CDR3 has 16 residues. The germline V gene encodes CDR1 WSHSY and CDR2 SAAADI. V lost 2 bases and J 0 bases, leaving 11 bases between the germline ends. The CDR3, as DNA: TGCGCCAGCAGTGAGGGACACCTTTCCTCTGGAAACACCATATATTTT. Its protein is CASSEGHLSSGNTIYF.

This chain's CDR3 is CASSPSPSGQQETQYF. The CDR3 nucleotides are TGCGCCAGCAGCCCCTCACCTAGCGGGCAGCAAGAGACCCAGTACTTC. The rearrangement joins TRBV5-1 to TRBJ2-5; 8 nucleotides align to TRBD2. V shed 4 bases and J 2 bases; nucleotides not matched to a gene: 10. Germline CDR1 is SGHRS and CDR2 is YFSETQ. The CDR3 runs 16 residues.

This clone was observed a handful of times. The chain is built from TRBV10-3 and TRBJ1-2; D may be TRBD1 (5 bases). V was pared by 3 bases and J by 8 bases, with 10 bases between. CDR1 and CDR2 (germline): ENHRY, SYGVKD. This CDR3 region has 12 residues. The chain's CDR3 is CAISEDSWGYTF. CDR3 sequence (DNA): TGTGCCATCAGTGAAGACAGTTGGGGCTACACCTTC.

The chain combines TRBV6-1 with TRBJ2-1; D is unresolved. Germline V gene lookup returns CDR1 MNHNS and CDR2 SASEGT. Trimming removed 4 bases at V and 6 bases at J, with 16 bases between. The CDR3 is 15 amino acids. CDR3 sequence: CASSVWVDNANEQFF. CDR3 DNA: TGTGCCAGCAGTGTGTGGGTAGACAACGCCAATGAGCAGTTCTTC.

The chain links TRBV19 to TRBJ1-2; perhaps TRBD1 as D (6 bases). In germline, CDR1 is LNHDA, CDR2 SQIVND (reference sequence). Trimming removed 5 bases from V and 5 bases from J, with 18 bases in between. CDR3 length: 15 amino acids. CDR3 sequence: CASSPRGRAEYGYTF. The CDR3 nucleotides read TGTGCCAGTAGTCCCAGGGGCAGGGCAGAGTATGGCTACACCTTC.

The V and J genes are TRBV6-6 and TRBJ2-2; 7 positions match TRBD1. CDR1 and CDR2 (germline): MNHNY, SVGAGI (reference sequence). V shed 7 bases and J 3 bases; nucleotides not matched to a gene: 8. This CDR3 is built from 15 residues. The CDR3 is CASKDRDPYTGELFF. DNA for the CDR3: TGTGCCAGCAAAGACAGGGATCCGTACACCGGGGAGCTGTTTTTT.

The chain employs TRBV14 and TRBJ2-2, with TRBD1 matching over 8 bases. Looked up from germline, CDR1 is SGHDN and CDR2 is FVKESK. The length of the CDR3 is 16 residues. V lost 2 bases, J lost 1 base, and 3 bases stayed unmatched. The CDR3 DNA sequence: TGTGCCAGCAGCCAAATACAGGGGGTGAACACCGGGGAGCTGTTTTTT. Protein product: CASSQIQGVNTGELFF.

This clone was seen more than once but under ten times. The identical CDR3 is also encoded by other nucleotide sequences in the sample. The genes are TRBV29-1 and TRBJ2-1, with 8 positions matching TRBD2. CDR1 and CDR2 (germline): SQVTM, ANQGSEA. The junction had 0 bases not matched to a gene; V was cut back by 2 bases and J by 3 bases. The CDR3 is made up of 13 amino acids. CDR3 loop: CSVETSGYNEQFF. Here the CDR3 DNA reads TGCAGCGTTGAAACTAGCGGCTACAATGAGCAGTTCTTC.

The gene calls are TRBV7-9 and TRBJ2-1; 13 bases agree with TRBD2. V lost 5 bases to trimming and J lost 5 bases; unmatched junction nucleotides: 15. The CDR3 sequence is 19 residues long. CDR1 SEHNR and CDR2 FQNEAQ come from the germline V gene (reference sequence). CDR3 in amino acids: CASSIGRTSGSLANNEQFF. CDR3 nucleotide sequence: TGTGCCAGCAGCATAGGCCGGACTAGCGGGAGTTTGGCTAACAATGAGCAGTTCTTC.

The V gene is TRBV5-4, the J gene TRBJ2-1; D gene unclear. CDR1 is SGHNT, CDR2 YYREEE, per germline (reference sequence). Trimming removed 0 bases from V and 7 bases from J, with 14 bases in between. The CDR3 is 15 residues long. CDR3 sequence reads: CASSLGNTLGNEQFF. The CDR3 DNA sequence: TGTGCCAGCAGCTTGGGAAACACCCTAGGGAATGAGCAGTTCTTC.